This T cell receptor beta chain stems from a study of blood T cell repertoires in COVID-19. The protocol was immunoSEQ multiplex PCR, while the TCRdb copy is restricted to in-frame clones and leaves out a portion. Here the sample spans some 110,000 clones, about 85% being singletons. The CDR3 consists of 14 residues. V lost 5 bases to trimming and J lost 5 bases; unmatched junction nucleotides: 5. Germline loops: CDR1 MNHEY, CDR2 SVGAGI. The rearrangement joins TRBV6-5 to TRBJ2-5, with 10 positions matching TRBD1. The receptor was derived from a man in his forties or fifties with acute or convalescent COVID-19. The material sequenced was peripheral blood. In DNA form, the CDR3 reads TGTGCCAGCAGTAAGACAGGGGGCGGGGAGACCCAGTACTTC. It encodes CASSKTGGGETQYF.